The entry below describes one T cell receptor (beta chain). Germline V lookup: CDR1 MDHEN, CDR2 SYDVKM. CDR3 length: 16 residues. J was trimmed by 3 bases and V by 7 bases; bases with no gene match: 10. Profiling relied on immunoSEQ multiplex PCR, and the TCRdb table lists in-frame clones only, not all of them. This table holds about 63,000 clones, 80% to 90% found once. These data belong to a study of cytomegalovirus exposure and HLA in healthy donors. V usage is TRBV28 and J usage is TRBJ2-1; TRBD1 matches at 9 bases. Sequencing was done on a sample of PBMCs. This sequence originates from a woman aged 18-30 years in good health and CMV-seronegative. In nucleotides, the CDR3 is TGTGCCAGCACCAGGGGGGACAGGGTTCTCTACAATGAGCAGTTCTTC. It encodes CASTRGDRVLYNEQFF.